These 28 T cell receptor beta chains came from one sample sequenced in a study of cytomegalovirus exposure and HLA in healthy donors. Produced via immunoSEQ multiplex PCR; TCRdb's table is partial and in-frame only. The table lists roughly 70,000 clones, approximately 95% of them singletons. Sequencing input: PBMCs. These receptors were collected from a man younger than 35 in good health and CMV-seronegative.

This clone was picked up one time. The gene calls are TRBV5-1 and TRBJ2-1; tentative D call: TRBD1 (6 bases). Germline V CDR1 and CDR2: SGHRS, YFSETQ. V was cut by 4 bases and J by 9 bases, with 8 bases left in between. The CDR3 sequence is 11 residues long. The chain's CDR3 is CASSTDSEQFF. CDR3 in DNA: TGCGCCAGCAGCACGGACAGTGAGCAGTTCTTC. Full variable domain (missing parts from reference TRBV5-1 and TRBJ2-1): KAGVTQTPRYLIKTRGQQVTLSCSPISGHRSVSWYQQTPGQGLQFLFEYFSETQRNKGNFPGRFSGRQFSNSRSEMNVSTLELGDSALYLCASSTDSEQFFGPGTRLTVL.

The genes are TRBV27 and TRBJ1-1, with a possible D match to TRBD1 (6 bases). The CDR3 is 16 amino acids. The V end lost 8 bases, the J end lost 5 bases, and 24 bases lay between the germline ends. Germline CDR1 MNHEY, CDR2 SMNVEV (reference sequence). This CDR3 reads CASRKSWQGRETEAFF. The DNA for the CDR3 is TGTGCCAGCCGCAAATCGTGGCAGGGGCGGGAGACTGAAGCTTTCTTT.

The table lists this clone with a few counts. V and J are TRBV21-1 and TRBJ2-7; the table calls TRBD2, which could not be checked here. TRBV21-1 is assigned pseudogene status. The CDR3 totals 12 residues. Here the CDR3 reads CASSSPEGEQYF. CDR3 in DNA: TGTGCCAGCAGCTCCCCCGAGGGCGAGCAGTACTTC.

CDR3 amino acids: CASTGDGANVLTF. In nucleotides, the CDR3 is TGTGCCAGCACAGGCGATGGGGCCAACGTCCTGACTTTC. V usage is TRBV6-1 and J usage is TRBJ2-6; D is undetermined. CDR3 size: 13 residues. Trimming took 7 bases from V and 3 from J, leaving 7 bases between them. The germline gives CDR1 MNHNS, CDR2 SASEGT.

The V and J genes are TRBV9 and TRBJ2-2; no clear D gene. Per the germline V gene, CDR1 is SGDLS and CDR2 is YYNGEE. CDR3 length equals 14 residues. V gave up 1 base and J gave up 2 bases, with 6 bases separating them. CDR3 sequence (DNA): TGTGCCAGCAGCGTATCAGAAAACACCGGGGAGCTGTTTTTT. Translating it yields CASSVSENTGELFF. The full variable domain, with the rest looked up from reference TRBV9 and TRBJ2-2, is DSGVTQTPKHLITATGQRVTLRCSPRSGDLSVYWYQQSLDQGLQFLIQYYNGEERAKGNILERFSAQQFPDLHSELNLSSLELGDSALYFCASSVSENTGELFFGEGSRLTVL.

This chain uses TRBV28 with TRBJ2-3; 8 bases agree with TRBD2. V shed 7 bases, J shed 7 bases, and the junction held 10 bases outside the gene matches. The CDR3 contains 14 residues. Looked up from germline, CDR1 is MDHEN and CDR2 is SYDVKM. DNA of the CDR3: TGTGCCAGCATAACAGCCGGGACTAGGAATACGCAGTATTTT. It is translated as CASITAGTRNTQYF.

This chain joins TRBV9 and TRBJ2-5; D gene ambiguous. The CDR3 is 14 amino acids. Between the trimmed V and J ends, which lost 0 bases and 2 bases, there was a span of 8 bases. From germline, CDR1 is SGDLS and CDR2 YYNGEE. The CDR3 DNA reads as TGTGCCAGCAGCGTAGCAGACTTACAAGAGACCCAGTACTTC. It codes for CASSVADLQETQYF. Filled out from reference TRBV9 and TRBJ2-5, the complete variable domain reads DSGVTQTPKHLITATGQRVTLRCSPRSGDLSVYWYQQSLDQGLQFLIQYYNGEERAKGNILERFSAQQFPDLHSELNLSSLELGDSALYFCASSVADLQETQYFGPGTRLLVL.

The chain recombines TRBV5-4 with TRBJ2-1; tentative D call: TRBD2 (5 bases). The CDR3 length is 13 residues. The V gene lost 4 bases and the J gene lost 7 bases, with 12 bases spanning the gap. The germline V gene has CDR1 SGHNT and CDR2 YYREEE (reference sequence). CDR3 region: CASSPGLGNEQFF. The CDR3 DNA sequence: TGTGCCAGCAGCCCAGGACTGGGGAATGAGCAGTTCTTC.

This chain connects TRBV6-5 to TRBJ2-7, with D perhaps matching TRBD2 (6 bases). This CDR3 has 14 residues. Per the germline V gene, CDR1 is MNHEY and CDR2 is SVGAGI. V gave up 7 bases and J gave up 6 bases, with 19 bases separating them. The CDR3 DNA reads as TGTGCCAGCACCTCCGGAGGAGGGATTGCCGAGCAGTACTTC. It specifies CASTSGGGIAEQYF.

This chain links TRBV19 with TRBJ2-7; TRBD1 agrees at 9 bases. Unmatched junction bases numbered 7, after V lost 7 bases and J lost 6 bases. Germline loops: CDR1 LNHDA, CDR2 SQIVND (reference sequence). CDR3 length: 13 residues. Written as DNA, the CDR3 is TGTGCCAGTACCAGGGACAGGGCTGGCGAGCAGTACTTC. Its translation is CASTRDRAGEQYF.

V gene TRBV12-5 combines with J gene TRBJ1-6; 8 nucleotides match TRBD1. Looked up from germline, CDR1 is LGHNT and CDR2 is FRNRAP. The CDR3 has 17 amino acids. Losses at the gene ends were 7 bases for V and 8 bases for J; bases not matched to a gene: 16. This CDR3 reads CASATLGRDRFYSPLHF. The CDR3 bases are TGTGCTAGTGCTACCCTAGGCCGGGACAGGTTTTATTCACCCCTCCACTTT. The full variable domain, rest sourced from reference TRBV12-5 and TRBJ1-6, is DARVTQTPRHKVTEMGQEVTMRCQPILGHNTVFWYRQTMMQGLELLAYFRNRAPLDDSGMPKDRFSAEMPDATLATLKIQPSEPRDSAVYFCASATLGRDRFYSPLHFGNGTRLTVT.

The chain is built from TRBV10-3 and TRBJ1-2; 7 bases fit TRBD1. Germline V gives CDR1 ENHRY, CDR2 SYGVKD. V lost 2 bases to trimming and J lost 4 bases; unmatched junction nucleotides: 7. CDR3 length: 15 amino acids. The CDR3: CAISETYQGVYGYTF. The CDR3 coding sequence is TGTGCCATCAGTGAGACCTATCAGGGGGTCTATGGCTACACCTTC.

The chain combines TRBV27 with TRBJ1-5, with D hard to call. The germline V and J ends were trimmed by 2 bases and 3 bases, with 8 bases remaining between them. Per the germline V gene, CDR1 is MNHEY and CDR2 is SMNVEV (reference sequence). This CDR3 is 14 amino acids long. The DNA of the CDR3 is TGTGCCAGCAGTTTAAACCCGGTCAATCAGCCCCAGCATTTT. As protein: CASSLNPVNQPQHF.

The CDR3 region is CASSNPGGRQYF. DNA for the CDR3: TGTGCCAGCAGTAACCCCGGGGGTAGGCAGTACTTC. V is TRBV28 and J is TRBJ2-5; D perhaps matches TRBD2 (6 bases). The germline V gene encodes CDR1 MDHEN and CDR2 SYDVKM. Trimming took off 5 bases at V and 11 bases at J, with 15 bases between the two ends. The CDR3 is 12 residues long. Full variable domain (rest looked up from reference TRBV28 and TRBJ2-5): DVKVTQSSRYLVKRTGEKVFLECVQDMDHENMFWYRQDPGLGLRLIYFSYDVKMKEKGDIPEGYSVSREKKERFSLILESASTNQTSMYLCASSNPGGRQYFGPGTRLLVL.

The chain employs TRBV7-6 and TRBJ1-6, with 9 bases fitting TRBD1. The CDR3 extends over 16 amino acids. Germline V gene lookup returns CDR1 SGHVS and CDR2 FNYEAQ. V shed 1 base and J 10 bases; nucleotides not matched to a gene: 8. The CDR3 region is CASSLGWTGEDSPLHF. The CDR3 bases are TGTGCCAGCAGCTTAGGGTGGACAGGGGAGGACTCACCCCTCCACTTT.

The rearrangement uses TRBV7-9 and TRBJ1-4; D is uncertain. V shed 8 bases and J shed 2 bases, with 9 bases lying between them. Germline V gives CDR1 SEHNR, CDR2 FQNEAQ (reference sequence). The CDR3 extends over 13 amino acids. CDR3 sequence (DNA): TGTGCCAGCCGACTCGATACTAATGAAAAACTGTTTTTT. It yields the protein CASRLDTNEKLFF.

The chain uses TRBV5-6 and TRBJ2-7, with D maybe TRBD2 (5 bases). Germline CDR1 is SGHDT and CDR2 is YYEEEE. The ends were cut back, 5 bases at V and 2 bases at J, with 14 bases in the middle. CDR3 length: 14 residues. The chain's CDR3 is CASSSGLGAYEQYF. For the CDR3, the DNA is TGTGCCAGCAGTTCTGGACTGGGAGCCTACGAGCAGTACTTC.

V is TRBV6-6 and J is TRBJ2-7; 9 positions match TRBD1. The CDR3 is 14 residues long. V lost 2 bases to trimming and J lost 2 bases; unmatched junction nucleotides: 1. Germline assignment: CDR1 MNHNY and CDR2 SVGAGI (reference sequence). CDR3 DNA: TGTGCCAGCAGTTACGGGGACAGGGCCTACGAGCAGTACTTC. Amino acid sequence: CASSYGDRAYEQYF.

This clone came up once. The rearrangement links TRBV11-2 to TRBJ2-7; TRBD2 agrees at 7 bases. The V and J ends lost 4 bases and 3 bases, in that order; junction bases with no gene match: 9. The CDR3 loop spans 15 amino acids. The germline V gene encodes CDR1 SGHAT and CDR2 FQNNGV. CDR3 nucleotides: TGTGCCAGCAGCTCGAAGGGGAGGGGTATCTACGAGCAGTACTTC. As protein: CASSSKGRGIYEQYF.

This clone has only one observation. The chain has TRBV19 and TRBJ2-5; possibly TRBD2 for D (6 bases). The CDR3 totals 14 residues. CDR1 is LNHDA, CDR2 SQIVND, per germline (reference sequence). Trimming shortened V by 4 bases and J by 5 bases, and 14 bases separated the two germline ends. CDR3 coding DNA: TGTGCCAGTAGTACTTGGGAGGTTGGGGAGACCCAGTACTTC. As protein: CASSTWEVGETQYF.

This sequence joins TRBV4-2 and TRBJ2-7, with 8 bases identical to TRBD2. CDR3 length: 18 residues. Looked up from germline, CDR1 is LGHNA and CDR2 is YNFKEQ. J was trimmed by 3 bases and V by 2 bases; bases with no gene match: 15. The DNA for the CDR3 is TGTGCCAGCAGCCAAACCGGGGGGGCGTTTGGTACAAACTACGAGCAGTACTTC. Its protein is CASSQTGGAFGTNYEQYF.

This chain uses TRBV7-2 with TRBJ1-5; maybe TRBD1 (5 bases). V dropped 5 bases and J dropped 6 bases, with 17 bases sitting between them. CDR1 is SGHTA and CDR2 is FQGNSA in the germline V gene. The CDR3 extends over 15 amino acids. CDR3 coding DNA: TGTGCCAGCAGCCCCCGGTCCGACAGCTCTCAGCCCCAGCATTTT. The encoded protein is CASSPRSDSSQPQHF.

The V and J genes are TRBV7-6 and TRBJ1-1; unclear D gene. V was pared by 5 bases and J by 6 bases, with 13 bases between. The CDR3 contains 13 residues. Germline lookup yields CDR1 SGHVS and CDR2 FNYEAQ. The chain's CDR3 is CASSPDTRAEAFF. DNA of the CDR3: TGTGCCAGCAGCCCAGATACACGGGCTGAAGCTTTCTTT.

This chain connects TRBV2 to TRBJ2-5; D possibly corresponds to TRBD1 (5 bases). This CDR3 contains 12 residues. Germline CDR1 is SNHLY and CDR2 is FYNNEI. The V end was cut by 3 bases, the J end by 7 bases, with 9 bases between. CDR3 sequence (DNA): TGTGCCAGCAGTGATTGGGGCACGACCCAGTACTTC. It yields the protein CASSDWGTTQYF.

V and J are TRBV30 and TRBJ1-1; D gene uncertain. This CDR3 is built from 15 residues. V shed 4 bases and J shed 0 bases, with 15 bases lying between them. The germline gives CDR1 GTSNPN, CDR2 SVGIG (reference sequence). This chain's CDR3 is CAWNGGTLMNTEAFF. In nucleotides, the CDR3 is TGTGCCTGGAACGGAGGTACACTCATGAACACTGAAGCTTTCTTT. The full variable domain, its missing parts supplied by reference TRBV30 and TRBJ1-1, is SQTIHQWPATLVQPVGSPLSLECTVEGTSNPNLYWYRQAAGRGLQLLFYSVGIGQISSEVPQNLSASRPQDRQFILSSKKLLLSDSGFYLCAWNGGTLMNTEAFFGQGTRLTVV.

The rearrangement joins TRBV14 to TRBJ2-7, with D tentatively TRBD1 (6 bases). The V end lost 4 bases, the J end lost 2 bases, and 18 bases lay between the germline ends. The length of the CDR3 is 16 residues. Germline loops: CDR1 SGHDN, CDR2 FVKESK. CDR3 loop: CASSLTRGSDAYEQYF. CDR3 DNA sequence: TGTGCCAGCAGCCTGACCAGGGGTTCAGATGCCTACGAGCAGTACTTC.

V gene TRBV27 combines with J gene TRBJ2-7; possible D gene TRBD2, 5 bases. Germline CDR1 MNHEY, CDR2 SMNVEV (reference sequence). This CDR3 region has 11 residues. V lost 4 bases and J lost 6, with 7 bases in between. The CDR3 DNA reads TGTGCCAGCAGTTACAGCGGCGAGCAGTACTTC. Its protein product is CASSYSGEQYF.

The rearrangement uses TRBV7-9 and TRBJ1-1, with 8 bases that match TRBD1. Germline V gene lookup returns CDR1 SEHNR and CDR2 FQNEAQ (reference sequence). The CDR3 covers 15 residues. V lost 5 bases, J lost 0 bases, and 5 bases stayed unmatched. The CDR3 bases are TGTGCCAGCAGCCCCCGACAGGGGTTGAACACTGAAGCTTTCTTT. Protein: CASSPRQGLNTEAFF.